The clone carrying this TCR beta chain has just a few counts. The data derive from a study of T cell repertoires in cytomegalovirus infection. TCRdb processed the reads anew with MiXCR; each CDR3 protein has one entry. The table has approximately 700,000 distinct CDR3 sequences, about a third seen once. The CDR3 has 14 residues. The V end lost 4 bases, the J end lost 2 bases, and 13 bases lay between the germline ends. Germline-derived CDR1 and CDR2 are DFQATT and SNEGSKA (reference sequence). This chain uses TRBV20-1 with TRBJ2-3; no clear D gene. The sequence was obtained from a human donor in good health (CMV status not recorded). Some clones in this sample may be carry-over from other donors' samples. Sequencing was done on a sample of PBMCs. This CDR3 is CSATAPRITDTQYF. CDR3 coding DNA: TGCAGTGCTACCGCTCCCCGCATCACAGATACGCAGTATTTT.